The TCR beta chain described here comes from a study of response to subunit inactivated influenza vaccine. Findings of the study overall: Each seasonal influenza vaccination recruits few new T cells, the authors suggested.

The CDR3 extends over 15 amino acids. V dropped 0 bases and J dropped 9; count of bases not matched to a gene: 9. CDR1 is DFQATT, CDR2 SNEGSKA, per germline (reference sequence). TCRdb fed the RT-PCR reads into MiXCR, producing one record per CDR3 protein. The sample lists 500,000 or so distinct CDR3 sequences, more than 15% occurring once. This clonotype was observed a handful of times. Its antigen is unidentified. The source of this sequence is a man aged 50 to 69 who received an inactivated influenza vaccine. This specimen was CD4+ T cells sorted from PBMCs, taken roughly 24 months after vaccination. The rearrangement joins TRBV20-1 to TRBJ2-1; 9 nucleotides align to TRBD2. The CDR3 loop is CSARDFSGRGGEQFF. DNA of the CDR3: TGCAGTGCTAGAGATTTTAGCGGGAGAGGCGGTGAGCAGTTCTTC.